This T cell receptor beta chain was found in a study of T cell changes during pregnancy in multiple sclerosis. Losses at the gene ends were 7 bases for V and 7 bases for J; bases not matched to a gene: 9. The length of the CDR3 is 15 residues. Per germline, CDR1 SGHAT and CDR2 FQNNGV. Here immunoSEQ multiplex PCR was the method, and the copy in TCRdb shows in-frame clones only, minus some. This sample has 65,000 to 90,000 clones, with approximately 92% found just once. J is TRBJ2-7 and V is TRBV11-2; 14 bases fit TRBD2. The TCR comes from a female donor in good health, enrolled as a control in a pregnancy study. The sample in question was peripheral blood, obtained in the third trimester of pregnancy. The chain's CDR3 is CASTLTSGGAREQYF. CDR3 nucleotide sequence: TGTGCCAGCACCTTGACTAGCGGGGGGGCCAGAGAGCAGTACTTC. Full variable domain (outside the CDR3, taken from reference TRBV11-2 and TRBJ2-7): EAGVAQSPRYKIIEKRQSVAFWCNPISGHATLYWYQQILGQGPKLLIQFQNNGVVDDSQLPKDRFSAERLKGVDSTLKIQPAKLEDSAVYLCASTLTSGGAREQYFGPGTRLTVT.